These 20 T cell receptor beta chains were all obtained from the same sample, sequenced in a study of blood T cell repertoires in COVID-19. The repertoire was sequenced with immunoSEQ multiplex PCR; TCRdb's copy has only in-frame clones and lacks some. The sample includes around 150,000 clones, around 81% of them seen just once. The specimen was peripheral blood. The receptors here all came from a man aged 60 to 75 with active or convalescent COVID-19.

The rearrangement joins TRBV10-3 to TRBJ2-5; 7 bases fit TRBD1. The CDR3 has 15 residues. The germline V gene encodes CDR1 ENHRY and CDR2 SYGVKD. V lost 4 bases and J lost 5; bases outside the gene matches: 10. DNA for the CDR3: TGTGCCATCAGTGTCTCCGGGACAGAAGAGGAGACCCAGTACTTC. Translated, it gives CAISVSGTEEETQYF.

This rearrangement joins TRBV19 to TRBJ2-2, with D possibly matching TRBD1 (5 bases). The CDR3 loop spans 15 amino acids. Trimming removed 3 bases at V and 0 bases at J, with 8 bases between. Germline loops: CDR1 LNHDA, CDR2 SQIVND (reference sequence). The CDR3 spells CASSIGRANTGELFF. The CDR3 nucleotides are TGTGCCAGTAGTATCGGCAGGGCGAACACCGGGGAGCTGTTTTTT.

The chain carries TRBV5-4 and TRBJ2-5; perhaps TRBD2 as D (7 bases). Germline assignment: CDR1 SGHNT and CDR2 YYREEE (reference sequence). V was trimmed by 2 bases and J by 3 bases, leaving 20 bases between them. The CDR3 runs 17 residues. The DNA of the CDR3 is TGTGCCAGCAGCTTATTGGGGGGGGCAGGGACGGAAGAGACCCAGTACTTC. Amino acids: CASSLLGGAGTEETQYF.

J is TRBJ2-3 and V is TRBV18; 7 positions agree with TRBD1. Germline V gene lookup returns CDR1 KGHSH and CDR2 LQKENI. The CDR3 totals 15 residues. Trimming removed 3 bases from V and 4 bases from J; junction bases left unmatched: 7. The chain's CDR3 is CASSPEIQGPDTQYF. DNA for the CDR3: TGTGCCAGCTCACCGGAGATACAGGGGCCAGATACGCAGTATTTT.

This clone was seen more than once but under ten times. The rearrangement joins TRBV19 to TRBJ1-1, with no clear D. The V gene's germline CDR1 is LNHDA and CDR2 SQIVND (reference sequence). Trimming pared 1 base from V and 0 bases from J, leaving 18 bases between. The CDR3 totals 18 residues. CDR3 amino acids: CASSIGPMRAPMNTEAFF. The CDR3 bases are TGTGCCAGTAGTATAGGGCCCATGAGGGCACCTATGAACACTGAAGCTTTCTTT.

This rearrangement joins TRBV7-3 to TRBJ2-3; 9 bases line up with TRBD2. Trimming removed 5 bases from V and 2 bases from J; junction bases left unmatched: 5. Germline CDR1 SGHTA, CDR2 FQGTGA. This CDR3 region has 15 residues. DNA of the CDR3: TGTGCCAGCAGCAAGGGACTAGCCCCCACAGATACGCAGTATTTT. It is translated as CASSKGLAPTDTQYF.

The gene calls are TRBV11-3 and TRBJ2-3; unclear D gene. The CDR3 runs 16 residues. The germline gives CDR1 SGHNT, CDR2 YENEEA. V lost 1 base and J 0 bases, leaving 11 bases between the germline ends. The CDR3 DNA reads TGTGCCAGCAGCTTAGGTTGGGCCTCTAGCACAGATACGCAGTATTTT. It encodes CASSLGWASSTDTQYF.

The V call is TRBV14, the J call TRBJ1-5; D call uncertain. Germline V lookup: CDR1 SGHDN, CDR2 FVKESK. The CDR3 length is 14 residues. The V gene lost 0 bases and the J gene lost 6 bases, with 9 bases spanning the gap. The CDR3 loop is CASSQDHSGQPQHF. Written as DNA, the CDR3 is TGTGCCAGCAGCCAAGATCATAGTGGTCAGCCCCAGCATTTT. The whole variable domain, remainder taken from reference TRBV14 and TRBJ1-5, is EAGVTQFPSHSVIEKGQTVTLRCDPISGHDNLYWYRRVMGKEIKFLLHFVKESKQDESGMPNNRFLAERTGGTYSTLKVQPAELEDSGVYFCASSQDHSGQPQHFGDGTRLSIL.

The chain couples TRBV6-6 to TRBJ1-5, with D possibly TRBD1 on 5 matching bases. Between the trimmed V and J ends, which lost 6 bases and 3 bases, there was a span of 18 bases. Germline CDR1 and CDR2: MNHNY and SVGAGI (reference sequence). The CDR3 extends over 16 amino acids. CDR3 in DNA: TGTGCCAGCAGCCCACGGACGGGAGGGACCAATCAGCCCCAGCATTTT. This encodes CASSPRTGGTNQPQHF.

This clone was observed a handful of times. The chain couples TRBV25-1 to TRBJ1-2, with 10 bases matching TRBD1. V lost 1 base to trimming and J lost 7 bases; unmatched junction nucleotides: 0. The CDR3 runs to 13 residues. Germline V CDR1 and CDR2: MGHDK, SYGVNS. The CDR3 loop is CASSEWTGGGYTF. CDR3 coding DNA: TGTGCCAGCAGTGAATGGACAGGGGGTGGCTACACCTTC.

The chain has TRBV2 and TRBJ1-1; D unclear. Trimming cost V 1 base and J 2 bases, with 5 bases left between them. CDR3 length: 13 residues. Per the germline V gene, CDR1 is SNHLY and CDR2 is FYNNEI. The chain's CDR3 is CASSEGVNTEAFF. In nucleotides, the CDR3 is TGTGCCAGCAGTGAAGGAGTTAACACTGAAGCTTTCTTT.

This sequence joins TRBV2 and TRBJ2-7, with 11 bases aligning to TRBD2. V shed 7 bases and J 6 bases; nucleotides not matched to a gene: 8. The CDR3 consists of 14 residues. Germline CDR1 reads SNHLY; CDR2 reads FYNNEI. The CDR3 region is CASKTTSGNPEQYF. DNA of the CDR3: TGTGCCAGCAAAACGACTAGCGGGAATCCCGAGCAGTACTTC.

The V and J genes are TRBV25-1 and TRBJ2-5; TRBD2 agrees at 13 bases. The CDR3 loop spans 16 amino acids. Per germline, CDR1 MGHDK and CDR2 SYGVNS. Trimming took 1 base from V and 5 from J; bases not matched to a gene: 4. CDR3: CASSELTSGGRETQYF. Here the CDR3 DNA reads TGTGCCAGCAGTGAATTGACTAGCGGGGGGCGGGAGACCCAGTACTTC.

The V gene is TRBV13, the J gene TRBJ1-3, with no clear D. The CDR3 has 14 residues. Germline-derived CDR1 and CDR2 are PRHDT and FYEKMQ (reference sequence). V dropped 5 bases and J dropped 2 bases, with 10 bases sitting between them. The CDR3 is CASSPFETGNTIYF. The CDR3 DNA follows: TGTGCCAGCAGCCCATTTGAGACTGGAAACACCATATATTTT.

The CDR3 DNA reads TGTGCCAGCAGTCCGACAGTAACTGGAAACACCATATATTTT. This codes for CASSPTVTGNTIYF. The chain recombines TRBV28 with TRBJ1-3; weak D call: TRBD1 (5 bases). V was trimmed by 5 bases and J by 2 bases, leaving 10 bases between them. CDR1 is MDHEN, CDR2 SYDVKM, per germline. CDR3 length: 14 amino acids.

The V and J genes are TRBV28 and TRBJ2-7; TRBD2 matches 13 bases. V shed 7 bases, J shed 4 bases, and the junction held 7 bases outside the gene matches. The germline gives CDR1 MDHEN, CDR2 SYDVKM. The CDR3 extends over 15 amino acids. The CDR3 DNA sequence: TGTGCCAGCATCCTATCGACTAGCGGGAGGTACGAGCAGTACTTC. Its protein is CASILSTSGRYEQYF. The full variable domain, in which reference TRBV28 and TRBJ2-7 provide the parts outside the CDR3, is DVKVTQSSRYLVKRTGEKVFLECVQDMDHENMFWYRQDPGLGLRLIYFSYDVKMKEKGDIPEGYSVSREKKERFSLILESASTNQTSMYLCASILSTSGRYEQYFGPGTRLTVT.

The chain is built from TRBV5-1 and TRBJ1-3; D gene ambiguous. The CDR3 is 15 amino acids. Per germline, CDR1 SGHRS and CDR2 YFSETQ. V was shortened by 3 bases and J by 0 bases, with 10 bases between the two germline ends. CDR3 sequence (DNA): TGCGCCAGCAGCTCGATGGGCCACTCTGGAAACACCATATATTTT. Amino acids: CASSSMGHSGNTIYF. The variable domain in full, completed from reference TRBV5-1 and TRBJ1-3, reads KAGVTQTPRYLIKTRGQQVTLSCSPISGHRSVSWYQQTPGQGLQFLFEYFSETQRNKGNFPGRFSGRQFSNSRSEMNVSTLELGDSALYLCASSSMGHSGNTIYFGEGSWLTVV.

The V call is TRBV9, the J call TRBJ1-6, with D tentatively TRBD1 (5 bases). Trimming stripped 1 base from V and 8 bases from J, with 16 bases between. The CDR3 is 16 amino acids. Germline V CDR1 and CDR2: SGDLS, YYNGEE. This chain's CDR3 is CASSVLDRSTDSPLHF. CDR3 nucleotides: TGTGCCAGCAGCGTACTCGACAGATCAACGGATTCACCCCTCCACTTT. The full variable domain, completed using reference TRBV9 and TRBJ1-6, is DSGVTQTPKHLITATGQRVTLRCSPRSGDLSVYWYQQSLDQGLQFLIQYYNGEERAKGNILERFSAQQFPDLHSELNLSSLELGDSALYFCASSVLDRSTDSPLHFGNGTRLTVT.

The chain uses TRBV6-1 and TRBJ1-5, with D possibly being TRBD1 (5 bases). Germline CDR1 is MNHNS and CDR2 is SASEGT. The V and J ends lost 2 bases and 6 bases respectively, with 11 bases between them. CDR3 size: 14 residues. CDR3 region: CASSETQVPQPQHF. The CDR3 DNA reads as TGTGCCAGCAGTGAAACACAGGTTCCTCAGCCCCAGCATTTT.

V gene TRBV14 combines with J gene TRBJ2-1; D is possibly TRBD1 (6 bases). Germline CDR1 is SGHDN and CDR2 is FVKESK. This CDR3 is 14 amino acids long. Trimming removed 4 bases at V and 7 bases at J, with 14 bases between. The CDR3 DNA reads as TGTGCCAGCAGCCCTCAGACAGGACGGAATGAGCAGTTCTTC. Protein product: CASSPQTGRNEQFF. The whole variable domain, filled in from reference TRBV14 and TRBJ2-1, reads EAGVTQFPSHSVIEKGQTVTLRCDPISGHDNLYWYRRVMGKEIKFLLHFVKESKQDESGMPNNRFLAERTGGTYSTLKVQPAELEDSGVYFCASSPQTGRNEQFFGPGTRLTVL.